The rows below give T cell receptor beta chains drawn from one sample of a study of blood T cells in healthy people across ages. TCRdb processed the 5' RACE reads anew with MiXCR; each CDR3 protein has one entry. This sample has 650,000 to 950,000 distinct CDR3 sequences, with around two fifths found just once. Sequencing was performed on blood. The receptor set was obtained from a man aged 60 to 75 in good health. CDR3s include the opening cysteine and the closing phenylalanine or tryptophan. A D gene is named only where the DNA matches it firmly. Where a row states a size, it is once, few, many or the class of an expanded clone; other rows omit it.

11	-	-	TRBJ2-7	TRBV20-1	CSAADPYEQYF	TGCAGTGCTGCAGACCCCTACGAGCAGTACTTC
11	-	-	TRBJ2-3	TRBV20-1	CSAGPGDTQYF	TGCAGTGCTGGACCCGGAGATACGCAGTATTTT
16	few	TRBD1	TRBJ1-4	TRBV6-8	CASNTGGPLRSEKLFF	TGTGCCAGCAATACAGGGGGACCCTTGAGGAGTGAAAAACTGTTTTTT
12	-	-	TRBJ2-3	TRBV12-5	CASGLAAATQYF	TGTGCTAGTGGTTTGGCGGCGGCTACGCAGTATTTT
19	-	TRBD2	TRBJ2-3	TRBV20-1	CSARDLERGGLYHTDTQYF	TGCAGTGCTAGAGATCTCGAGCGGGGGGGCCTTTACCATACAGATACGCAGTATTTT
14	-	TRBD2	TRBJ2-1	TRBV28	CACRLAGGPREQFF	TGTGCCTGCAGACTAGCGGGGGGGCCGCGTGAGCAGTTCTTC
12	-	-	TRBJ1-5	TRBV12-3/TRBV12-4	CASSYSLSPQHF	TGTGCCAGCAGTTATAGCCTGTCGCCCCAGCATTTT
15	-	TRBD2	TRBJ2-1	TRBV3-1	CASSQGLAGPNEQFF	TGTGCCAGCAGCCAGGGACTAGCGGGGCCTAATGAGCAGTTCTTC
15	-	TRBD2	TRBJ2-4	TRBV6-2/TRBV6-3	CASSGLGGAKNIQYF	TGTGCCAGCAGTGGCCTGGGAGGGGCCAAAAACATTCAGTACTTC
16	-	TRBD1	TRBJ1-2	TRBV27	CASSQLDRGDLYGYTF	TGTGCCAGCAGCCAATTGGACAGGGGAGATCTTTATGGCTACACCTTC
13	few	-	TRBJ1-1	TRBV4-3	CASSQDPRTEAFF	TGCGCCAGCAGCCAAGATCCTCGGACTGAAGCTTTCTTT
17	few	TRBD2	TRBJ2-7	TRBV4-3	CASSQEAPSGGYNEQYF	TGCGCCAGCAGCCAAGAGGCCCCTAGCGGGGGGTACAATGAGCAGTACTTC
15	-	-	TRBJ1-5	TRBV6-4	CASSPPGRSNQPQHF	TGTGCCAGCAGCCCTCCAGGCAGGAGCAATCAGCCCCAGCATTTT
14	-	-	TRBJ2-1	TRBV6-5	CASSSGAVQETQFF	TGTGCCAGCAGTTCCGGAGCGGTCCAAGAGACCCAGTTCTTC
16	-	-	TRBJ2-1	TRBV5-1	CASSLGPASTYNEQFF	TGCGCCAGCAGCTTGGGGCCAGCGAGCACCTACAATGAGCAGTTCTTC
14	few	-	TRBJ2-1	TRBV4-3	CASSQERNHNEQFF	TGCGCCAGCAGCCAAGAAAGGAACCACAATGAGCAGTTCTTC
14	-	TRBD1	TRBJ2-1	TRBV6-5	CASRRHDRVSEQFF	TGTGCCAGCAGGCGACACGACAGGGTTAGCGAGCAGTTCTTC
15	few	TRBD1	TRBJ2-1	TRBV7-6	CASSATGASYNEQFF	TGTGCCAGCAGCGCGACAGGGGCTTCCTACAATGAGCAGTTCTTC
16	-	TRBD2	TRBJ2-1	TRBV2	CASRAPLAGPYNEQFF	TGTGCCAGCAGGGCCCCACTAGCGGGGCCCTACAATGAGCAGTTCTTC
13	-	-	TRBJ2-1	TRBV20-1	CSAGEGTINEQFF	TGCAGTGCTGGAGAGGGGACCATCAATGAGCAGTTCTTC
18	many	TRBD1	TRBJ2-3	TRBV4-1	CASSHSAKTGVFTDTQYF	TGCGCCAGCAGCCACTCCGCCAAGACAGGGGTCTTTACAGATACGCAGTATTTT
14	-	-	TRBJ2-1	TRBV24-1	CATSRGAHPNEQFF	TGTGCCACCAGCCGGGGGGCGCACCCCAATGAGCAGTTTTTC
17	-	-	TRBJ1-2	TRBV14	CASSQVHRANFNYGYTF	TGTGCCAGCAGCCAAGTGCACAGGGCAAACTTTAACTATGGCTACACCTTC
13	-	TRBD1	TRBJ2-2	TRBV7-8	CASLTGITEELFF	TGTGCCAGCCTGACAGGGATAACCGAGGAGCTGTTTTTT
16	few	-	TRBJ1-6	TRBV20-1	CSARVRSSRDNSPLHF	TGCAGTGCTAGAGTAAGATCGTCGAGGGATAATTCACCCCTCCACTTT
17	-	TRBD2	TRBJ2-3	TRBV5-4	CASSYPGLAGVADTQYF	TGTGCCAGCAGCTATCCCGGACTAGCGGGGGTGGCAGATACGCAGTATTTT
14	few	-	TRBJ2-3	TRBV4-3	CASSQDERPPPQYF	TGCGCCAGCAGCCAAGATGAACGGCCTCCCCCGCAGTATTTT
15	once	TRBD1	TRBJ2-5	TRBV5-1	CASSFRTGARETQYF	TGCGCCAGCAGCTTCCGGACAGGTGCCCGGGAGACCCAGTACTTC
17	few	TRBD1	TRBJ2-7	TRBV20-1	CSARRPGRQGDNYEQYF	TGCAGTGCTAGACGGCCGGGACGGCAGGGGGATAACTACGAGCAGTACTTC
17	few	TRBD2	TRBJ2-5	TRBV3-1	CASSQVGGLAGEETQYF	TGTGCCAGCAGCCAAGTAGGAGGACTAGCGGGGGAAGAGACCCAGTACTTC
13	-	-	TRBJ1-2	TRBV27	CASSEFPMGGYTF	TGTGCCAGCAGTGAATTCCCAATGGGGGGCTACACCTTC
13	-	TRBD1	TRBJ2-7	TRBV11-2	CASSRWTGGEQYF	TGTGCCAGCAGCCGCTGGACAGGGGGCGAGCAGTACTTC
14	few	-	TRBJ2-7	TRBV9	CASSVDGASYEQYF	TGTGCCAGCAGCGTAGATGGCGCCTCCTACGAGCAGTACTTC
13	-	-	TRBJ1-5	TRBV4-1	CASSQGVYQPQHF	TGCGCCAGCAGCCAAGGGGTTTATCAGCCCCAGCATTTT
15	-	TRBD2	TRBJ2-3	TRBV7-2	CASSLMVAGTDTQYF	TGTGCCAGCAGCTTAATGGTAGCGGGGACTGATACGCAGTATTTT
16	-	-	TRBJ2-1	TRBV4-2	CASSQDVGGGYDEQFF	TGTGCCAGCAGCCAAGATGTTGGGGGCGGGTATGATGAGCAGTTCTTC
13	-	-	TRBJ2-7	TRBV11-3	CASSGGLLSEQYF	TGTGCCAGCAGCGGGGGACTTCTCAGCGAGCAGTACTTC
14	-	-	TRBJ2-5	TRBV4-3	CASSQDPSSETQYF	TGCGCCAGCAGCCAAGACCCTAGCTCAGAGACCCAGTACTTC
15	-	-	TRBJ2-3	TRBV6-2/TRBV6-3	CASSSSTARTDTQYF	-
14	few	-	TRBJ1-2	TRBV20-1	CSGMGPGQVYGYTF	TGCAGCGGTATGGGGCCGGGACAAGTCTATGGCTACACCTTC
12	-	-	TRBJ2-5	TRBV7-6	CASSLGSAEQYF	TGTGCCAGCAGCCTAGGTTCCGCGGAGCAGTACTTC
11	few	-	TRBJ2-1	TRBV7-2	CASSPVYEQFF	TGTGCCAGCAGCCCCGTTTATGAGCAGTTCTTC
16	once	-	TRBJ1-2	TRBV7-2	CASSSPGRRFSYGYTF	TGTGCCAGCAGCTCCCCTGGCAGGCGGTTTAGTTATGGCTACACCTTC
15	-	TRBD2	TRBJ2-1	TRBV6-2/TRBV6-3	CASRTSGNRLWEQFF	TGTGCCAGCAGAACTAGCGGAAATCGGTTATGGGAGCAGTTCTTC
15	-	-	TRBJ1-2	TRBV7-2	CASSLKSGTNYGYTF	TGTGCCAGCAGCTTAAAGTCAGGGACTAACTATGGCTACACCTTC
14	few	TRBD2	TRBJ2-1	TRBV5-1	CASSLGRGKYEQFF	TGCGCCAGCAGCTTGGGGCGGGGGAAGTATGAGCAGTTCTTC
13	once	-	TRBJ2-1	TRBV6-4	CASSADGHNEQFF	TGTGCCAGCAGTGCCGACGGCCACAATGAGCAGTTCTTC
14	-	-	TRBJ1-6	TRBV4-1	CASSLHRENSPLHF	TGCGCCAGCAGCCTCCACAGAGAGAATTCACCCCTCCACTTT
14	-	TRBD2	TRBJ2-7	TRBV7-2	CASSSTSAYYEQYF	TGTGCCAGCAGCTCGACTAGCGCGTACTACGAGCAGTACTTC
12	-	-	TRBJ1-4	TRBV5-1	CASSLGNEKLFF	TGCGCCAGCAGCTTGGGTAATGAAAAACTGTTTTTT
14	-	-	TRBJ1-6	TRBV20-1	CSATPMRTNSPLHF	TGCAGTGCTACACCAATGCGCACAAATTCACCCCTCCACTTT